The clone carrying this T cell receptor beta chain was detected a few times. The antigen remains unidentified. The data were obtained in a study of shared clonotypes between healthy human individuals. Study summary: A donor's plate count was three for CD4 naive and three for CD4 memory; CD8 naive had two and CD8 memory one. Broader study findings: In this cohort, only blood was sampled, and tissue repertoires likely differ. A handful of donors had 4% to 6.5% of their naive CD4 clonotypes in common.

Into CD45RA+ naive and CD45RA-negative memory subsets, the CD4+ cells were split. Profiled with immunoSEQ multiplex PCR; TCRdb holds only in-frame clones, not every one. The data hold under 1,100,000 clones, with 75% to 80% observed a single time. Trimming shortened V by 4 bases and J by 4 bases, and 15 bases separated the two germline ends. Germline assignment: CDR1 MNHNS and CDR2 SASEGT. This CDR3 spans 15 amino acids. This TCR was recovered from a young man in good health. Some clones in this sample may be carry-over from other donors' samples. The sample taken for sequencing was memory CD4+ T cells from PBMCs. Stated subset: CD45RA-negative fraction. The V gene is TRBV6-1, the J gene TRBJ2-3; either TRBD1 or TRBD2 may fit D (5 bases each). The DNA of the CDR3 is TGTGCCAGCAGTGCCGCGAGGGGCGCCGCAGATACGCAGTATTTT. Residues: CASSAARGAADTQYF.